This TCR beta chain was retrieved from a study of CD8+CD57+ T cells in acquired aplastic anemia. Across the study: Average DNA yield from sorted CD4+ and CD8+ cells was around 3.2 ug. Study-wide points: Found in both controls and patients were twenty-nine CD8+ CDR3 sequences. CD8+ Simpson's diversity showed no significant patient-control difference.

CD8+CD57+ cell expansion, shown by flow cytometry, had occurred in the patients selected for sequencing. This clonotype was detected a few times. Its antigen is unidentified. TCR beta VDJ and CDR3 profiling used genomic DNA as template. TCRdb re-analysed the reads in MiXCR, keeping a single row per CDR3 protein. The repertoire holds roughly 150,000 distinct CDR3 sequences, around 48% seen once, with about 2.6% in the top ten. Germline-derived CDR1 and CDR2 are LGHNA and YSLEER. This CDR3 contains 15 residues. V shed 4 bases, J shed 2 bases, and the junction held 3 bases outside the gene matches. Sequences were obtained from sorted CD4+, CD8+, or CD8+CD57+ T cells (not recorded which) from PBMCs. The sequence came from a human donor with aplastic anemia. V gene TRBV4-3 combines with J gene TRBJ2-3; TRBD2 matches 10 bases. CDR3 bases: TGCGCCAGCAGCCCGGGACTAGCGTACACAGATACGCAGTATTTT. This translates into CASSPGLAYTDTQYF.